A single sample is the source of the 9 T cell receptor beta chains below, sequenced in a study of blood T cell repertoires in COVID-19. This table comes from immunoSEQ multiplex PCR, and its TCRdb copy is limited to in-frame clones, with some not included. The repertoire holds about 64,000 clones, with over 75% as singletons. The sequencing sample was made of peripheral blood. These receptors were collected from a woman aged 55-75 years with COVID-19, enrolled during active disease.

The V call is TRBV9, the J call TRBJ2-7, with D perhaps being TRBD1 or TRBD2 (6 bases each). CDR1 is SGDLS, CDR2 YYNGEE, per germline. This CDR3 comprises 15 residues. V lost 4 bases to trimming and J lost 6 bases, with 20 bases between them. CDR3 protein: CASSLGGGAGGEQYF. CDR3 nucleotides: TGTGCCAGCAGCCTAGGGGGAGGCGCGGGTGGCGAGCAGTACTTC.

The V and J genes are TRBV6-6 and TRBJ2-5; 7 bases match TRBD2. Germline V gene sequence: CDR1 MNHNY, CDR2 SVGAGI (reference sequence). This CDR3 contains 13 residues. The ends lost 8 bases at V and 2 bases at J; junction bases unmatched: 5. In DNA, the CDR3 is TGTGCCAGCGGATCTAGCGGACAAGAGACCCAGTACTTC. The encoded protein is CASGSSGQETQYF.

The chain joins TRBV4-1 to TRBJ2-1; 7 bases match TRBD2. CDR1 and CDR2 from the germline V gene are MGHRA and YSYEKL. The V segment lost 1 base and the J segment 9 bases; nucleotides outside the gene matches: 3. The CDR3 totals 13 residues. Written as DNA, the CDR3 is TGCGCCAGCAGCCAAGGACCGGGGGGTGAGCAGTTCTTC. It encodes CASSQGPGGEQFF.

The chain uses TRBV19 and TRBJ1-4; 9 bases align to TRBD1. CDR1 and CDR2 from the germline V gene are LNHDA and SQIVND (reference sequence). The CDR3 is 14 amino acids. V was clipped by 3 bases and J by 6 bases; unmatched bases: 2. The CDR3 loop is CASSMRDRDEKLFF. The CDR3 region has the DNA TGTGCCAGTAGTATGCGGGACAGGGATGAAAAACTGTTTTTT.

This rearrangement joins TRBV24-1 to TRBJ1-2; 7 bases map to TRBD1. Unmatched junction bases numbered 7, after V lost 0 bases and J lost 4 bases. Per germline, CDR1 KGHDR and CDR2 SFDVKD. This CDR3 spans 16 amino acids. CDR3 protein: CATSDLQQGEGYGYTF. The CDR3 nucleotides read TGTGCCACCAGTGATTTGCAGCAGGGGGAAGGCTATGGCTACACCTTC.

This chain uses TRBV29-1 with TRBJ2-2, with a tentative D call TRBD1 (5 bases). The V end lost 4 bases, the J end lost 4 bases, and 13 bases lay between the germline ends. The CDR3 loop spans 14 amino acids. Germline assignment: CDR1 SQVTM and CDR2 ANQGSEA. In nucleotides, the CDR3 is TGCAGCGTTGGTAGTGACAGACCCACCGGGGAGCTGTTTTTT. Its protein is CSVGSDRPTGELFF.

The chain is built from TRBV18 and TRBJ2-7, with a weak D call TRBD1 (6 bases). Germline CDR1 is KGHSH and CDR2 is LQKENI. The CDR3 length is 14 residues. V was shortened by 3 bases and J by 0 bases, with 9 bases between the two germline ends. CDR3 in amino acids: CASSPSGVSYEQYF. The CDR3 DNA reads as TGTGCCAGCTCACCCTCAGGGGTCTCCTACGAGCAGTACTTC.

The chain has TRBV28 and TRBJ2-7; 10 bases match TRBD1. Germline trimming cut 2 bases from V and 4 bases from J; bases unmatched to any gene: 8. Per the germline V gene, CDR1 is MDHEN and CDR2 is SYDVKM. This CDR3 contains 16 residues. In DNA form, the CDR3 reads TGTGCCAGCAGTTTAAGGGGACAGGGGAGGGGTTACGAGCAGTACTTC. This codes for CASSLRGQGRGYEQYF.

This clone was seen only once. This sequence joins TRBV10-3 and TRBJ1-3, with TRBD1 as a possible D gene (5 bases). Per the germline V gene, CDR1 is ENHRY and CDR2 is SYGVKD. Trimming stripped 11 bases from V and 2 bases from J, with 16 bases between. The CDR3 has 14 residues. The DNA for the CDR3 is TGTGCCCTGCGGGGGGACCCTGCTGGAAACACCATATATTTT. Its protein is CALRGDPAGNTIYF.